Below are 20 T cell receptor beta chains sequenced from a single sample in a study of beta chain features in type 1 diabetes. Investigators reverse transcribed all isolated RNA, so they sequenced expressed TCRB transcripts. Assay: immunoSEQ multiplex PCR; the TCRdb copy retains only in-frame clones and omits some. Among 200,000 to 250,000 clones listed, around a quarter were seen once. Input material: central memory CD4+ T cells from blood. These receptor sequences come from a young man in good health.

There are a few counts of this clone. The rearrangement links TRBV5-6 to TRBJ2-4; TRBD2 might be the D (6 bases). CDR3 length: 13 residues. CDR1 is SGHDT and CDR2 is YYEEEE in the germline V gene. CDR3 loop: CASRLYGEDIQYF. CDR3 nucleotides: TGTGCTTCTCGACTCTACGGGGAGGACATTCAGTACTTC.

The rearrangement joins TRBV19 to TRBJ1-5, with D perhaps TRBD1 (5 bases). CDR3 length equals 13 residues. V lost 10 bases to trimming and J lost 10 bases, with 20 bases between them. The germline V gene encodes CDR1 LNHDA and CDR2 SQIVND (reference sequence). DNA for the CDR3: TGTGCCACAGCCCGGGACCCTGGTCAACCCCAGCATTTT. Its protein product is CATARDPGQPQHF.

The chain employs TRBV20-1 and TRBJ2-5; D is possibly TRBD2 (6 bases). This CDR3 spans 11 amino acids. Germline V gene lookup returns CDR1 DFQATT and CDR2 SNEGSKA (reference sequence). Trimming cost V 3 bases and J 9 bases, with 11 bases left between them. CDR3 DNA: TGCAGTGCTAGGACTAGTGGGCCCCAGTACTTC. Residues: CSARTSGPQYF.

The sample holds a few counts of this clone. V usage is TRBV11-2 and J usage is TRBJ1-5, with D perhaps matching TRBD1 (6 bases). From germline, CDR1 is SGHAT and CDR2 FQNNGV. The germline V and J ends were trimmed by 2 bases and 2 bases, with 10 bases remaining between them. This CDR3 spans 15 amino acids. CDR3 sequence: CASSLTRGGNQPQHF. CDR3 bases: TGTGCCAGCAGCTTAACCAGGGGAGGCAATCAGCCCCAGCATTTT. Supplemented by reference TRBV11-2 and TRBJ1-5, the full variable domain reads EAGVAQSPRYKIIEKRQSVAFWCNPISGHATLYWYQQILGQGPKLLIQFQNNGVVDDSQLPKDRFSAERLKGVDSTLKIQPAKLEDSAVYLCASSLTRGGNQPQHFGDGTRLSIL.

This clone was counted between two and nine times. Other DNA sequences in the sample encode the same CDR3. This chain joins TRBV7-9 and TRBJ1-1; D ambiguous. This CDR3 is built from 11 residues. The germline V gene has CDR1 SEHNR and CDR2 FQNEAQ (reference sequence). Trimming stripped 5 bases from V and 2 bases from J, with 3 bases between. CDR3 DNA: TGTGCCAGCAGCCTTAACACTGAAGCTTTCTTT. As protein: CASSLNTEAFF.

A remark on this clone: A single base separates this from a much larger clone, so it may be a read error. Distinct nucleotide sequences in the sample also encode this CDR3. CDR3 residues: CASSPSGLTDTQYF. Written as DNA, the CDR3 is TGTGCCAGCTCACCTTCGGGACTCACAGATACGCAGTATTTT. This rearrangement joins TRBV18 to TRBJ2-3; possibly TRBD2 for D (6 bases). Germline values: CDR1 KGHSH, CDR2 LQKENI. The CDR3 loop spans 14 amino acids. Deletions cut 3 bases from V and 2 bases from J, with 9 bases between.

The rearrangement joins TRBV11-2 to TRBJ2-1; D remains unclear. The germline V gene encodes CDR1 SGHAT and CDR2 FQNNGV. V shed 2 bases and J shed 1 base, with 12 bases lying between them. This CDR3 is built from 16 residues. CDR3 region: CASSLSLGLSYNEQFF. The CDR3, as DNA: TGTGCCAGCAGCTTAAGTCTCGGATTATCCTACAATGAGCAGTTCTTC.

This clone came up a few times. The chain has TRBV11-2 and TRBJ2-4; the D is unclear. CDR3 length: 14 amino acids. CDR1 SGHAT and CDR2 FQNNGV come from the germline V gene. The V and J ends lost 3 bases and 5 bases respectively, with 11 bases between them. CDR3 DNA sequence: TGTGCCAGCAGCTTGGCCCAAACCCAAAACATTCAGTACTTC. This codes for CASSLAQTQNIQYF.

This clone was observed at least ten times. The CDR3 coding sequence is TGCAGCGTTGCGGGGCTTGATAATGAAAAACTGTTTTTT. Its protein is CSVAGLDNEKLFF. J is TRBJ1-4 and V is TRBV29-1, with D perhaps TRBD1 (5 bases). CDR1 is SQVTM, CDR2 ANQGSEA, per germline. V shed 4 bases and J shed 4 bases, with 10 bases lying between them. This CDR3 comprises 13 residues.

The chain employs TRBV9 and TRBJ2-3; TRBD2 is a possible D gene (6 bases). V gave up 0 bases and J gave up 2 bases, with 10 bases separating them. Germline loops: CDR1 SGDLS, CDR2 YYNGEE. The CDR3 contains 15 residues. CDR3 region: CASSVDLADTDTQYF. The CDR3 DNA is TGTGCCAGCAGCGTAGATTTAGCGGACACAGATACGCAGTATTTT.

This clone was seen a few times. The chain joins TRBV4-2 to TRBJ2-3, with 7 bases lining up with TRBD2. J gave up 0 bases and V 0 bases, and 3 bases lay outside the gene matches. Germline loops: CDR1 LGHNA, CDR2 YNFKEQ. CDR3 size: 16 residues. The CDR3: CASSQDTGGSTDTQYF. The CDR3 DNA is TGTGCCAGCAGCCAAGACACGGGGGGAAGCACAGATACGCAGTATTTT.

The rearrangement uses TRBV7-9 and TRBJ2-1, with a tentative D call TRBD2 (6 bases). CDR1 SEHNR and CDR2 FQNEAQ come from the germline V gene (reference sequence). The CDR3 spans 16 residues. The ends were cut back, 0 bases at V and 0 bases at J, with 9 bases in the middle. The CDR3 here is CASSLAGGRSYNEQFF. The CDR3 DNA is TGTGCCAGCAGCTTAGCGGGAGGCCGCTCCTACAATGAGCAGTTCTTC.

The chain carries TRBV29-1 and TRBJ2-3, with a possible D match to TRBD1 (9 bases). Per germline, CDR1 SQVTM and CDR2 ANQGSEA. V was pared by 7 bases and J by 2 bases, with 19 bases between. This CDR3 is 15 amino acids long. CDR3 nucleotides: TGCAGCGCCGGGGGGGGACAGGGTAACACAGATACGCAGTATTTT. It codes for CSAGGGQGNTDTQYF.

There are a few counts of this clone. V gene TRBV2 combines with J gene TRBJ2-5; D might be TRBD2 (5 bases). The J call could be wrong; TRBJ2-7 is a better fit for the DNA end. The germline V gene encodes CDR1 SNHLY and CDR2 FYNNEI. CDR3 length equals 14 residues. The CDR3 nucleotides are TGTGCCAGCAGGCCCACTAGGGCAGCTTACGAGCAGTACTTC. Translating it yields CASRPTRAAYEQYF.

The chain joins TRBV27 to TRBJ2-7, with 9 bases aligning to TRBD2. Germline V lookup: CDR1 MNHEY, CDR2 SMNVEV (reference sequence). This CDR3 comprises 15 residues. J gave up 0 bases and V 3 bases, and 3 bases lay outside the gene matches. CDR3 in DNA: TGTGCCAGCAGTTTGGGGCGGGAGGGCTCCTACGAGCAGTACTTC. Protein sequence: CASSLGREGSYEQYF.

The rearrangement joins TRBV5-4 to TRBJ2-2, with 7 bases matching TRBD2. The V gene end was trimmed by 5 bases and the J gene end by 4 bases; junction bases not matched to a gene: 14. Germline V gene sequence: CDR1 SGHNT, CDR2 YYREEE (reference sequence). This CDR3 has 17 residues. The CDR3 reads CASSGTTGTRPTGELFF. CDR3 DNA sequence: TGTGCCAGCAGTGGGACTACCGGGACTCGGCCCACCGGGGAGCTGTTTTTT.

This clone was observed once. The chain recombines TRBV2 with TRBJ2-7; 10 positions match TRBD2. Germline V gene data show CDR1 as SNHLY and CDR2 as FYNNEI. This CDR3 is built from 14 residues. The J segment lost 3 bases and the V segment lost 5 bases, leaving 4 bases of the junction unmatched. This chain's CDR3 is CASSLGTSDYEQYF. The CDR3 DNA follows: TGTGCCAGCAGTCTAGGGACTAGCGACTACGAGCAGTACTTC.

The CDR3 nucleotides are TGCAGCGTTGAGCAACTATCGGGACAGGCAAACAATGAGCAGTTCTTC. Amino acid sequence: CSVEQLSGQANNEQFF. The V and J genes are TRBV29-1 and TRBJ2-1, with TRBD1 matching 8 bases. The CDR3 loop spans 16 amino acids. V shed 3 bases, J shed 5 bases, and the junction held 12 bases outside the gene matches. Germline V gene sequence: CDR1 SQVTM, CDR2 ANQGSEA.

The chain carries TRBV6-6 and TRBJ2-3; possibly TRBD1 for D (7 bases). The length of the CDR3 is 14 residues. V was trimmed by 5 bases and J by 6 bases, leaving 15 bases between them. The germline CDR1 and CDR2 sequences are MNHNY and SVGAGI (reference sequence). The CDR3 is CASSPQGGGDTQYF. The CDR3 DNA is TGTGCCAGCAGTCCGCAAGGAGGGGGCGATACGCAGTATTTT.

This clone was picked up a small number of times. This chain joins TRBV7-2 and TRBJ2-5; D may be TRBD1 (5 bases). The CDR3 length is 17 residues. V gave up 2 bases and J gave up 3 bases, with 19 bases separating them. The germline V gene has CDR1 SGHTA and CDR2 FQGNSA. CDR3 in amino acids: CASSLKMGLAPEETQYF. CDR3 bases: TGTGCCAGCAGCTTAAAGATGGGGCTGGCCCCTGAAGAGACCCAGTACTTC. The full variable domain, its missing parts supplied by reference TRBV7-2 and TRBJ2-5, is GAGVSQSPSNKVTEKGKDVELRCDPISGHTALYWYRQSLGQGLEFLIYFQGNSAPDKSGLPSDRFSAERTGGSVSTLTIQRTQQEDSAVYLCASSLKMGLAPEETQYFGPGTRLLVL.